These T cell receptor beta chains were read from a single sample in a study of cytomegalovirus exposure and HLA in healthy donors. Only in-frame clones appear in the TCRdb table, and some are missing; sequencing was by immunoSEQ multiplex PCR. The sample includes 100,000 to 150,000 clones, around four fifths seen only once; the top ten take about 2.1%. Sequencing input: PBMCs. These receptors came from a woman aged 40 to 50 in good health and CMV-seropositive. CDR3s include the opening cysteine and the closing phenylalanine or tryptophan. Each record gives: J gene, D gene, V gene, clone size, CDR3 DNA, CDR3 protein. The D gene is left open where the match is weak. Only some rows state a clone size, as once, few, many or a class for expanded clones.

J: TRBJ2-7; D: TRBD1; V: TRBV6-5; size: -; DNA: TGTGCCAGCAGTTACGATAGGGACAGGGTCTACGAGCAGTACTTC; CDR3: CASSYDRDRVYEQYF
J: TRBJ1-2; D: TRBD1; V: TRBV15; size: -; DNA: TGTGCCACCAGCAGAGAAGACAGGGGCTATGGCTACACCTTC; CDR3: CATSREDRGYGYTF
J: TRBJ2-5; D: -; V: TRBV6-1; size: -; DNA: TGTGCCAGCAGTGAGGCGGTGGAGACCCAGTACTTC; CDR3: CASSEAVETQYF
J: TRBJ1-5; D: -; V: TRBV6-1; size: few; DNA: TGTGCCAGCACTCCCTCAGGGCTAAGCAATCAGCCCCAGCATTTT; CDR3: CASTPSGLSNQPQHF
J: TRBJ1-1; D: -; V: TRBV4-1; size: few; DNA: TGCGCCAGCAGCCAAGATGGCGGCATTTGGAACACTGAAGCTTTCTTT; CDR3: CASSQDGGIWNTEAFF
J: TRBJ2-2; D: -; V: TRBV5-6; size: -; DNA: TGTGCCAGCAGCTTAAGGACTATCCGAGACACCGGGGAGCTGTTTTTT; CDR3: CASSLRTIRDTGELFF
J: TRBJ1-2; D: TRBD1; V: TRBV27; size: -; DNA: TGTGCCAGCAGTTTACAGGGGGCGCATGGCTACACCTTC; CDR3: CASSLQGAHGYTF
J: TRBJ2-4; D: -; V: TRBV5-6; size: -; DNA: TGTGCCAGCAGCGATGAGGGCGCGTCCACCAAAAACATTCAGTACTTC; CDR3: CASSDEGASTKNIQYF
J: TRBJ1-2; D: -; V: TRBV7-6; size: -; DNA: TGTGCCAGCAGCTTAGCACCGACAGATTATGGCTACACCTTC; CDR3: CASSLAPTDYGYTF
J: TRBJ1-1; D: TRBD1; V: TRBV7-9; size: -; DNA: TGTGCCAGCAGCTTGACAGGGGAAGCTTTCTTT; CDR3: CASSLTGEAFF
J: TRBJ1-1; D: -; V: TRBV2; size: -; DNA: TGTGCCAGCAGTGACCCCGGGACATCGAACACTGAAGCTTTCTTT; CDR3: CASSDPGTSNTEAFF
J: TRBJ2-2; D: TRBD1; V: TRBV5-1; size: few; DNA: TGCGCCAGCAGCGGCGGACAGGCTTCGACCGGGGAGCTGTTTTTT; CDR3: CASSGGQASTGELFF
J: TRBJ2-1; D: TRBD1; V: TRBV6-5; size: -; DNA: TGTGCCAGCAGTTACCGGACAGGGTCCTACAATGAGCAGTTCTTC; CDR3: CASSYRTGSYNEQFF
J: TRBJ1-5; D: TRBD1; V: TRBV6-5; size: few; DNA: TGTGCCAGCAGTTCGGGACAGGGTCAAAATCAGCCCCAGCATTTT; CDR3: CASSSGQGQNQPQHF
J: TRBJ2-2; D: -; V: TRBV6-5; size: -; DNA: TGTGCCAGCAGTACCCGTACGGGGTACACCGGGGAGCTGTTTTTT; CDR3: CASSTRTGYTGELFF
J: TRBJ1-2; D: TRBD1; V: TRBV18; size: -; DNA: TGTGCCAGCTCACCGAGTGGGGACAGCGCTTCCTATGGCTACACCTTC; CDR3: CASSPSGDSASYGYTF
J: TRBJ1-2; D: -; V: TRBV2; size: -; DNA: TGTGCCAGCAGTCCCAGGGCGACCGGCTACACCTTC; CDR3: CASSPRATGYTF
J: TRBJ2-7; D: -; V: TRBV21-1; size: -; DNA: TGTGCCAGCAGCTTACAGCCTACTTGCCAGGGCGGGAGGATAGACGAGCAGTACTTC; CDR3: CASSLQPTCQGGRIDEQYF
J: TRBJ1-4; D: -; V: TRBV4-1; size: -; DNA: TGCGCCAGCAGCCAAGATAGCGCCGAAAAACTGTTTTTT; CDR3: CASSQDSAEKLFF
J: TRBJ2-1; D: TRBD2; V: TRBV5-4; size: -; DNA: TGTGCCACCACCTCTAGCGGAAAAGGCTATGAGCAGTTCTTC; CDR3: CATTSSGKGYEQFF
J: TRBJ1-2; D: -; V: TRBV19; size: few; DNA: TGTGCCAGTACCCAAGACGGGGGTTATAACTATGGCTACACCTTC; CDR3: CASTQDGGYNYGYTF
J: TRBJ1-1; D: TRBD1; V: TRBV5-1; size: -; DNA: TGCGCCAGCAGCTCTACGACAGGGGGCGAGAACACTGAAGCTTTCTTT; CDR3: CASSSTTGGENTEAFF
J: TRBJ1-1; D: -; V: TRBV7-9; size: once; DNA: TGTGCCAGCAGCCCTCGAAGGGGAACCCATTTGAACACTGAAGCTTTCTTT; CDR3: CASSPRRGTHLNTEAFF
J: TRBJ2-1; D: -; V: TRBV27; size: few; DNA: TGTGCCAGCAGTCAAACGGTCAATGAGCAGTTCTTC; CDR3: CASSQTVNEQFF
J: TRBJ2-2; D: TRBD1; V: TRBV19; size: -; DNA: TGTGCCAGTAGTATAGGGACAGGGGACACCGGGGAGCTGTTTTTT; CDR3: CASSIGTGDTGELFF
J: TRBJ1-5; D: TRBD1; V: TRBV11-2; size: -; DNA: TGTGCCAGCAGCCAACAGGGGGGCGGCTATCAGCCCCAGCATTTT; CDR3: CASSQQGGGYQPQHF
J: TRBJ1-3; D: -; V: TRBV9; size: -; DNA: TGTGCCAGCAGCCCCAGAACAGTCTCTGGAAACACCATATATTTT; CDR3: CASSPRTVSGNTIYF
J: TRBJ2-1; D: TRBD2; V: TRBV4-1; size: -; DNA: TGCGCCAGCACCGGTCTAGCGGGAGGATCCAATGAGCAGTTCTTC; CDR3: CASTGLAGGSNEQFF
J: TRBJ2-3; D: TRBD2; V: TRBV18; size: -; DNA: TGTGCCAGCTCACCCCAAGCGGGGAGGCACACAGATACGCAGTATTTT; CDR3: CASSPQAGRHTDTQYF
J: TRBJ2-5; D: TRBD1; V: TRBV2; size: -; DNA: TGTGCCAGCGGGACAGTTAAAGAGACCCAGTACTTC; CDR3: CASGTVKETQYF
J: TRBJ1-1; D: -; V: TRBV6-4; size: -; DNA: TGTGCCAGCAGTGACTCTATGAACACTGAAGCTTTCTTT; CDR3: CASSDSMNTEAFF
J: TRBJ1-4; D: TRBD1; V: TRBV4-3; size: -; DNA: TGCGCCAGCAGCCTTGGGACAGGGGCGAGTAATGAAAAACTGTTTTTT; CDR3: CASSLGTGASNEKLFF
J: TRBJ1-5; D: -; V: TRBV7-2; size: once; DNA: TGTGCCAGCAGCTTTACAGACCAGCCCCAGCATTTT; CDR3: CASSFTDQPQHF
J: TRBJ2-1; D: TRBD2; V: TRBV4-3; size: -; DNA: TGCGCCAGCAGCCAAGGACTAGCGGGAGGGCTCGGTTACAATGAGCAGTTCTTC; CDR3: CASSQGLAGGLGYNEQFF
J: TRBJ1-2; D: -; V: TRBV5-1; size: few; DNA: TGCGCCAGCAGCCCTACAGGAAACTATGGCTACACCTTC; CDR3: CASSPTGNYGYTF
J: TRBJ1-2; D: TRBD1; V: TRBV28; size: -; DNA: TGTGCCAGCGGGGCCGGGGACAGCCCCATTTCGGGCTACACCTTC; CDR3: CASGAGDSPISGYTF
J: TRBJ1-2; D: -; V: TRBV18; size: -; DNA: TGTGCCAGCTCACCAGGGCAGGGAACAGCCCTCTATGGCTACACCTTC; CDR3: CASSPGQGTALYGYTF
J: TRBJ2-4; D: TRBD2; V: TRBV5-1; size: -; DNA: TGCGCCAGCAGCTCCAAAGGGACTAGCGGGACCCTAGGCATTCAGTACTTC; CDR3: CASSSKGTSGTLGIQYF